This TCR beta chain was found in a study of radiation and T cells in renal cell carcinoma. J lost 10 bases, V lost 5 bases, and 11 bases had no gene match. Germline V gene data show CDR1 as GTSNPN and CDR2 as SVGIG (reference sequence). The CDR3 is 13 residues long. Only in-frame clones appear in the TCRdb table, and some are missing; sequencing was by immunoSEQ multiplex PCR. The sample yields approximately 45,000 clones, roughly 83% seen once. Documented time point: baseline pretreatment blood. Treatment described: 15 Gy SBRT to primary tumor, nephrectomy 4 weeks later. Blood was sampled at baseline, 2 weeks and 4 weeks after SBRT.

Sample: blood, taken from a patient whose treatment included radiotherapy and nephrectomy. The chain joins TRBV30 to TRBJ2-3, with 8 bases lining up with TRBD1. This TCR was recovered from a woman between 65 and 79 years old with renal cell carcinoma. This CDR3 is CAWADRANNPQYF. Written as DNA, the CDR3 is TGTGCCTGGGCGGACAGGGCAAATAATCCGCAGTATTTT.